This T cell receptor beta chain is from a study of PD-L1 blockade in urothelial cancer. Study-wide context: Bladder-origin urothelial cancer in males described about 90% of the 29 patients. Of prior chemotherapy regimens, patients had received between 0 and 3. Investigators checked blood 3 weeks (second dose) and 6 weeks after treatment start. Blood-derived samples held a median around 140,000 T cells.

The time point here: pretreatment peripheral blood. This table comes from immunoSEQ multiplex PCR, and its TCRdb copy is limited to in-frame clones, with some not included. Of around 71,000 clones listed, around 85% are singletons. Germline lookup yields CDR1 SEHNR and CDR2 FQNEAQ (reference sequence). V lost 5 bases to trimming and J lost 0 bases; unmatched junction nucleotides: 7. This CDR3 is 17 amino acids long. In its sample, this clone was seen a few times. This TCR came from a man aged 40-55 years with urothelial cancer. The specimen was PBMCs, collected around atezolizumab (anti-PD-L1) treatment. This rearrangement joins TRBV7-9 to TRBJ2-3, with 11 bases that match TRBD2. The CDR3 here is CASSKHGTSGSTDTQYF. As DNA, the CDR3 is TGTGCCAGCAGCAAACATGGGACTAGCGGAAGCACAGATACGCAGTATTTT.